This paragraph covers one T cell receptor beta chain sequence. Its antigen is not known. This sample is drawn from a study of persistence of HIV-infected CD4 T cells. Sequencing used immunoSEQ version 4 in survey mode. TCRdb keeps only in-frame clones here, not all; method: immunoSEQ multiplex PCR. The sample has 40,000 to 50,000 clones, about 80% seen once. Stimulation used around 9.1 ug/mL lysate from CMV-infected fibroblasts. CD40L-negative CD69-negative CD45RO-high memory CD4+ T cells were sorted as populations depleted of antigen-responding cells. Suppressive ART was started during chronic HIV-1 infection in these adults. Before stimulation, PBMCs underwent CD8+ T cell depletion. The V gene lost 5 bases and the J gene lost 0 bases, with 15 bases spanning the gap. This CDR3 has 15 amino acids. From germline, CDR1 is SGHNT and CDR2 YYREEE (reference sequence).

This TCR derives from an adult man with HIV who was CMV-seropositive. The material was CD4+ T cells sorted from PBMCs after roughly 17-hour stimulation, obtained from a patient who received antiretroviral therapy. The chain employs TRBV5-4 and TRBJ2-7; D is perhaps TRBD1 (6 bases). The CDR3 region has the DNA TGTGCCAGCAGGGGGGCAGGGCGAAGCTCCTACGAGCAGTACTTC. This sequence encodes CASRGAGRSSYEQYF.